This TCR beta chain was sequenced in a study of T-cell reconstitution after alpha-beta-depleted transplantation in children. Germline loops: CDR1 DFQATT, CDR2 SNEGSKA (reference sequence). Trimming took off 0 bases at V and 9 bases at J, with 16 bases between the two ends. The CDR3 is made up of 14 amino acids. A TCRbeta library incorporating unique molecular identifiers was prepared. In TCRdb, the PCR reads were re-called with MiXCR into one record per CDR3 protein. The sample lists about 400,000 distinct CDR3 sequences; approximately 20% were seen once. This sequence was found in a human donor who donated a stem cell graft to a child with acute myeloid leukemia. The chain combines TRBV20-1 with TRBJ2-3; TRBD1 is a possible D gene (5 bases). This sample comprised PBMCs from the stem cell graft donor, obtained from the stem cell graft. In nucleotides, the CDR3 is TGCAGTGCTAGAGACCTGTGGGGTGGGGCAACGCAGTATTTT. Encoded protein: CSARDLWGGATQYF.